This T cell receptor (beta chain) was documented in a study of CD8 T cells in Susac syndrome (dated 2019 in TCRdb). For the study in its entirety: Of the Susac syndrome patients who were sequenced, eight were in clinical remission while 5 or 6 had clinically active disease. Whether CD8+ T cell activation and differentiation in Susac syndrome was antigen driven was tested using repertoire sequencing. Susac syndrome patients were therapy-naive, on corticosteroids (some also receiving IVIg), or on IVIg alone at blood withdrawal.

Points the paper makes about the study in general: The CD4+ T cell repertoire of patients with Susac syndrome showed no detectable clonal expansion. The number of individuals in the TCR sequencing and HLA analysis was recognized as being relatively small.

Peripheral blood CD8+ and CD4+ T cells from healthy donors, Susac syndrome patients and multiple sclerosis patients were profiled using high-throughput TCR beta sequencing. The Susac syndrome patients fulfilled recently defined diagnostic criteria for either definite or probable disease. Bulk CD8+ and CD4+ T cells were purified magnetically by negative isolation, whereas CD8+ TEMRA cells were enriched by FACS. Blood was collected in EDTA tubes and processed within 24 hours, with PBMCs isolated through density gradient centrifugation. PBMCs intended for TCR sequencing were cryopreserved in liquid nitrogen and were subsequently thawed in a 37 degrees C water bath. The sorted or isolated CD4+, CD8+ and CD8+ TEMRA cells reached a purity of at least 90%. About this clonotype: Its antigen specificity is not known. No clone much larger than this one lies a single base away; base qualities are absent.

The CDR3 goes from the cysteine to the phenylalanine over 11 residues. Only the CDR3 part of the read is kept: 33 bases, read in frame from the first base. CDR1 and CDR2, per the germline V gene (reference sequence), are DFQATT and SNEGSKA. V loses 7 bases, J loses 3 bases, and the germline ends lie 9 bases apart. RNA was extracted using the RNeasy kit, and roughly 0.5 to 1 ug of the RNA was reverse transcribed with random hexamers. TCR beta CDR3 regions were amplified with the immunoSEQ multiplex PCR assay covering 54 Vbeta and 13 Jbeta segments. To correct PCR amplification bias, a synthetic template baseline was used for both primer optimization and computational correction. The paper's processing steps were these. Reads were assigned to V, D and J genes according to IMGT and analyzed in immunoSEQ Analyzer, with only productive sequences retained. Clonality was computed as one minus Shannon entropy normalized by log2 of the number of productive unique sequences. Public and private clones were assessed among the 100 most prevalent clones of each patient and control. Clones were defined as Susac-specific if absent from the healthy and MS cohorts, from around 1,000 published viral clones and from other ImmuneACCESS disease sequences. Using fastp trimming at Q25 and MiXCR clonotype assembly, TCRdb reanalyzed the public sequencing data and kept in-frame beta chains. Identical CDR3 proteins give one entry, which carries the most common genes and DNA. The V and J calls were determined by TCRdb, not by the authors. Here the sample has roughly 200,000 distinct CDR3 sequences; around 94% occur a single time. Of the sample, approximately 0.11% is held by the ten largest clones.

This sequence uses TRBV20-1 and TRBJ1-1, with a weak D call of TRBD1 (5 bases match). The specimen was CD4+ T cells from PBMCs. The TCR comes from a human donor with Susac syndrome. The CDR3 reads CSVGGDTEAFF. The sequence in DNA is TGCAGTGTTGGAGGGGACACTGAAGCTTTCTTT.